Reported below is one T cell receptor (beta chain). The sample comes from a study of T cell repertoires in cytomegalovirus infection. MiXCR, run by TCRdb on the reads, gives a single entry per CDR3 protein. The sample has some 400,000 distinct CDR3 sequences; 18% are singletons. V shed 5 bases and J 5 bases; nucleotides not matched to a gene: 13. Germline V gives CDR1 MGHRA, CDR2 YSYEKL. CDR3 size: 16 residues. V is TRBV4-1 and J is TRBJ2-7; TRBD2 matches 9 bases. Sequencing was carried out using PBMCs. This clonotype was sampled from a human donor in good health (CMV status not recorded). Some clones in this sample may be carry-over from other donors' samples. CDR3 sequence reads: CASSGNSGRVINEQYF. CDR3 DNA: TGCGCCAGCAGCGGGAATAGCGGGAGAGTGATCAACGAGCAGTACTTC.